This TCR beta chain was captured by sequencing in a study of blood T cells in healthy people across ages. This clonotype was observed a handful of times. Using a J-beta primer mix together with a sample-barcoded 5' primer, a second PCR was run for about 6 to 11 cycles. TCRdb re-analysed the 5' RACE reads in MiXCR, keeping a single row per CDR3 protein. Here the sample spans some 710,000 distinct CDR3 sequences, 22% being singletons. Germline loops: CDR1 KGHDR, CDR2 SFDVKD. The CDR3 is made up of 16 amino acids. Trimming shortened V by 3 bases and J by 4 bases, and 12 bases separated the two germline ends.

The material sequenced was blood. V gene TRBV24-1 combines with J gene TRBJ2-6, with a weak D call TRBD2 (6 bases). This receptor was obtained from a man in his 70s in good health. The CDR3 is CATSDATGDGANVLTF. The CDR3 nucleotides are TGTGCCACCAGTGATGCCACGGGGGACGGGGCCAACGTCCTGACTTTC.